Following are 8 T cell receptor beta chains from one sample sequenced in a study of tumor and adjacent non-tumor tissue in lung cancer. RNA was extracted from bulk tissue without any cell sorting. A modified ARM-PCR protocol with three rounds of nested PCR amplified TCRbeta. TCRdb called the multiplex PCR reads again in MiXCR, with one record for every CDR3 protein. The profile covers 200,000 to 250,000 distinct CDR3 sequences, with about 76% appearing a single time and under 30% taken by the ten largest. Sequencing was performed on lung tumor tissue. The receptors derive from a man aged 55 to 70 with non-small cell lung cancer.

With respect to this clonotype: A junction boundary mismatches the germline segment, possibly from a read error. V is TRBV20-1 and J is TRBJ1-1; D is perhaps TRBD1 (6 bases). Per germline, CDR1 DFQATT and CDR2 SNEGSKA (reference sequence). The CDR3 consists of 14 residues. CDR3 region: CSAHWTARGTEAFF. In DNA, the CDR3 is TGTAGTGCTCATTGGACAGCCAGGGGCACTGAAGCTTTCTTT.

This chain uses TRBV11-3 with TRBJ2-7; D assignment may be TRBD1 or TRBD2 (6 bases each). The V end was cut by 5 bases, the J end by 4 bases, with 21 bases between. Germline CDR1 reads SGHNT; CDR2 reads YENEEA. This CDR3 contains 16 residues. The CDR3 DNA is TGTGCCAGCAGCCTTGTTAGATCCGGGGGCCTGTACGAGCAGTACGTC. Residues: CASSLVRSGGLYEQYV.

In this sample, this clonotype turned up a few times. The rearrangement joins TRBV6-2 or TRBV6-3 to TRBJ2-1; 12 bases map to TRBD2. The CDR3 is made up of 15 amino acids. Trimming cost V 0 bases and J 6 bases; bases outside gene matches: 0. Germline V gene sequence: CDR1 MNHEY, CDR2 SVGEGT. Here the CDR3 DNA reads TGTGCCAGCAGTTACTCGACTAGCGGGAGCAATGAGCAGTTCTTC. Amino acids: CASSYSTSGSNEQFF.

Notes on this clonotype: An end of the junction does not agree with germline; a read error may underlie this. The chain has TRBV20-1 and TRBJ2-3, with TRBD2 as a possible D gene (6 bases). The CDR3 length is 14 residues. Looked up from germline, CDR1 is DFQATT and CDR2 is SNEGSKA (reference sequence). CDR3 protein: CSAGTGGKTATQYF. CDR3 in DNA: TGCAGTGCTGGGACTGGCGGGAAAACAGCTACGCAGTATTTT.

This clonotype turned up a few times. A single base separates this from a much larger clone, so it may be a read error. The chain couples TRBV6-1 to TRBJ2-7; 8 bases fit TRBD1. Per the germline V gene, CDR1 is MNHNS and CDR2 is SASEGT. The CDR3 loop spans 14 amino acids. CDR3 sequence (DNA): TGTGTCAGCAGTGAAGATGGGACAGGCGACGAGCAGTACTTC. Its translation: CVSSEDGTGDEQYF.

Only one count was recorded for this clonotype. Compared with germline, one end of the junction differs, possibly owing to a read error. The genes are TRBV11-2 and TRBJ1-1; possibly TRBD1 for D (5 bases). CDR3 length equals 13 residues. The germline CDR1 and CDR2 sequences are SGHAT and FQNNGV. The CDR3 region is CASSMRGRDFAFF. For the CDR3, the DNA is TGTGCTAGCAGCATGCGCGGCAGGGATTTCGCTTTCTTT.

The table lists this clonotype with many counts. The chain recombines TRBV6-2 or TRBV6-3 with TRBJ2-7, with a possible D match to TRBD2 (5 bases). V was trimmed by 6 bases and J by 3 bases, leaving 12 bases between them. The CDR3 totals 13 residues. CDR1 is MNHEY and CDR2 is SVGEGT in the germline V gene. CDR3 DNA: TGTGCCAGCAGGCCCAGGACTTACTACGAGCAGTACTTC. Residues: CASRPRTYYEQYF.

As to this clonotype: At one end the junction does not follow the germline gene, possibly because of a read error. V usage is TRBV29-1 and J usage is TRBJ2-7; 11 nucleotides align to TRBD2. The length of the CDR3 is 13 residues. Germline CDR1 reads SQVTM; CDR2 reads ANQGSEA. DNA for the CDR3: TGCGGCGCCCGACTAGCGGGGTCCTACGGGCAGTACTTC. As protein: CGARLAGSYGQYF.